This is a list of T cell receptor beta chains from one sample in a study of CD8 T cells in Susac syndrome. TCRdb redid the calling of the immunoSEQ multiplex PCR reads with MiXCR, one entry per CDR3 protein. The sample has around 110,000 distinct CDR3 sequences, just under 95% seen once. The sequenced sample was CD8+ T cells from PBMCs. All receptors come from a human donor with Susac syndrome. Each CDR3 is given with its conserved first and last residue. Each record gives: D gene, V gene, J gene, clone size, CDR3 length, CDR3 protein, CDR3 DNA. A D gene is named only where the DNA matches it firmly. Some rows have no size entry. The others give once, few or many, or a class for an expanded clone.

D: .
V: TRBV29-1
J: TRBJ2-1
size: .
length: 15
CDR3: CSVGSRGISYNEQFF
DNA: TGCAGCGTGGGTTCCCGGGGGATCTCCTACAATGAGCAGTTCTTC

D: .
V: TRBV27
J: TRBJ2-7
size: once
length: 13
CDR3: CASSLSPGFGQYF
DNA: TGTGCCAGCAGTTTGAGTCCGGGATTCGGGCAGTACTTC

D: TRBD1
V: TRBV25-1
J: TRBJ2-1
size: .
length: 15
CDR3: CASSARTGLYNEQFF
DNA: TGTGCCAGCAGTGCCAGGACAGGGCTATACAATGAGCAGTTCTTC

D: .
V: TRBV7-2
J: TRBJ2-3
size: .
length: 15
CDR3: CASSLASRSPDTQYF
DNA: TGTGCCAGCAGCTTAGCGTCTAGAAGCCCAGATACGCAGTATTTT

D: .
V: TRBV29-1
J: TRBJ1-1
size: .
length: 10
CDR3: CSVAGAEAFF
DNA: TGCAGCGTAGCGGGTGCTGAAGCTTTCTTT

D: .
V: TRBV6-5
J: TRBJ1-6
size: .
length: 18
CDR3: CASSYTTHPGRNNSPLHF
DNA: TGTGCCAGCAGTTACACAACCCATCCGGGACGGAATAATTCACCCCTCCACTTT

D: TRBD1
V: TRBV4-1
J: TRBJ1-2
size: .
length: 13
CDR3: CATSDRGLNGYTF
DNA: TGCGCCACCTCCGACAGGGGATTGAATGGCTACACCTTC

D: .
V: TRBV27
J: TRBJ2-2
size: .
length: 14
CDR3: CASSLEFSTGELFF
DNA: TGTGCCAGCAGTTTGGAGTTTAGCACCGGGGAGCTGTTTTTT

D: .
V: TRBV9
J: TRBJ1-2
size: .
length: 11
CDR3: CASSSEKGYTF
DNA: TGTGCCAGCAGTTCAGAAAAGGGCTACACCTTC

D: .
V: TRBV7-9
J: TRBJ2-1
size: few
length: 15
CDR3: CASSLALGNYNEQFF
DNA: TGTGCCAGCAGCTTAGCCCTAGGAAACTACAATGAGCAGTTCTTC

D: TRBD1
V: TRBV5-4
J: TRBJ2-4
size: .
length: 13
CDR3: CASRGDRGNIQYF
DNA: TGTGCCAGCAGGGGGGACAGGGGGAACATTCAGTACTTC

D: .
V: TRBV5-1
J: TRBJ1-2
size: .
length: 14
CDR3: CASSLDPGNYGYTF
DNA: TGCGCCAGCAGCTTGGATCCAGGGAACTATGGCTACACCTTC

D: .
V: TRBV7-3
J: TRBJ1-1
size: .
length: 13
CDR3: CASSLLQGTEAFF
DNA: TGTGCCAGCAGCCTACTTCAGGGGACCGAAGCTTTCTTT

D: TRBD2
V: TRBV19
J: TRBJ2-5
size: .
length: 15
CDR3: CASRLTGLAGETQYF
DNA: TGTGCCAGTAGGCTAACGGGACTAGCAGGAGAGACCCAGTACTTC

D: .
V: TRBV13
J: TRBJ2-5
size: .
length: 14
CDR3: CASSFRAVEETQYF
DNA: TGTGCCAGCAGCTTCCGGGCGGTTGAAGAGACCCAGTACTTC

D: .
V: TRBV12-3/TRBV12-4
J: TRBJ2-3
size: .
length: 16
CDR3: CASSLGRTPPTDTQYF
DNA: TGTGCCAGCAGTTTAGGTAGAACCCCCCCCACAGATACGCAGTATTTT

D: .
V: TRBV13
J: TRBJ2-5
size: .
length: 15
CDR3: CASSFSRGTRETQYF
DNA: TGTGCCAGCAGCTTCTCCCGGGGGACCCGAGAGACCCAGTACTTC

D: .
V: TRBV20-1
J: TRBJ2-7
size: .
length: 15
CDR3: CSARDIQGIGAEQYF
DNA: TGCAGTGCTAGAGATATCCAGGGAATAGGGGCCGAGCAGTACTTC

D: TRBD2
V: TRBV12-3/TRBV12-4
J: TRBJ2-1
size: .
length: 13
CDR3: CGVAGGLYNEQFF
DNA: TGTGGGGTAGCGGGGGGGCTCTACAATGAGCAGTTCTTC

D: TRBD1
V: TRBV29-1
J: TRBJ1-2
size: .
length: 14
CDR3: CSVGLGQGNYGYTF
DNA: TGCAGCGTTGGATTGGGACAGGGTAACTATGGCTACACCTTC

D: TRBD2
V: TRBV5-6
J: TRBJ2-1
size: .
length: 15
CDR3: CASSSGTSAYNEQFF
DNA: TGTGCCAGCAGCTCCGGGACTAGCGCCTACAATGAGCAGTTCTTC

D: TRBD1
V: TRBV29-1
J: TRBJ1-1
size: .
length: 14
CDR3: CSVERADRATEAFF
DNA: TGCAGCGTTGAGAGGGCCGACAGGGCCACTGAAGCTTTCTTT

D: .
V: TRBV19
J: TRBJ2-7
size: .
length: 13
CDR3: CASSSGHPYEQYF
DNA: TGTGCCAGTAGTTCTGGACACCCCTACGAGCAGTACTTC

D: .
V: TRBV5-4
J: TRBJ2-5
size: .
length: 12
CDR3: CASSLSGDGQYF
DNA: TGTGCCAGCAGCTTGTCAGGAGATGGACAGTACTTC

D: .
V: TRBV15
J: TRBJ2-3
size: .
length: 15
CDR3: CATSRERGGTDTQYF
DNA: TGTGCCACCAGCAGAGAAAGGGGTGGTACAGATACGCAGTATTTT

D: TRBD1
V: TRBV5-6
J: TRBJ2-5
size: .
length: 15
CDR3: CASSPETGRQETQYF
DNA: TGTGCCAGCAGCCCAGAGACAGGGCGGCAAGAGACCCAGTACTTC

D: .
V: TRBV6-2/TRBV6-3
J: TRBJ2-4
size: .
length: 14
CDR3: CASLGSRGRNIQYF
DNA: TGTGCCAGCCTCGGGTCGCGGGGAAGAAACATTCAGTACTTC

D: TRBD2
V: TRBV5-6
J: TRBJ2-3
size: .
length: 16
CDR3: CASSYGAGGPADTQYF
DNA: TGTGCCAGCAGTTACGGGGCGGGGGGGCCAGCAGATACGCAGTATTTT

D: TRBD1
V: TRBV5-1
J: TRBJ2-7
size: .
length: 14
CDR3: CASSLNRGVIEQYF
DNA: TGCGCCAGCAGCCTTAACAGGGGGGTCATAGAGCAGTACTTC

D: TRBD2
V: TRBV24-1
J: TRBJ2-1
size: .
length: 14
CDR3: CATSEAGGPYEQFF
DNA: TGTGCCACCAGTGAAGCGGGGGGGCCCTATGAGCAGTTCTTC

D: .
V: TRBV5-4
J: TRBJ1-1
size: .
length: 17
CDR3: CASSSPSDQGGNTEAFF
DNA: TGTGCCAGCAGCTCCCCCAGTGATCAGGGAGGCAACACTGAAGCTTTCTTT

D: .
V: TRBV29-1
J: TRBJ1-2
size: .
length: 14
CDR3: CSVEDLSGLYGYTF
DNA: TGCAGCGTTGAAGATCTCTCGGGGCTCTATGGCTACACCTTC

D: TRBD2
V: TRBV15
J: TRBJ2-6
size: .
length: 23
CDR3: CATSRYPPKALAGESSGANVLTF
DNA: TGTGCCACCAGCAGATACCCCCCTAAGGCACTAGCGGGGGAGAGCTCTGGGGCCAACGTCCTGACTTTC

D: TRBD1
V: TRBV2
J: TRBJ2-2
size: .
length: 15
CDR3: CASSEGQGLTGELFF
DNA: TGTGCCAGCAGTGAAGGACAGGGCTTGACCGGGGAGCTGTTTTTT

D: .
V: TRBV5-6
J: TRBJ2-3
size: .
length: 16
CDR3: CASSFLTGVVTDTQYF
DNA: TGTGCCAGCAGCTTCCTCACTGGGGTGGTCACAGATACGCAGTATTTT

D: .
V: TRBV29-1
J: TRBJ1-2
size: .
length: 13
CDR3: CSAHGGSNYGYTF
DNA: TGCAGCGCCCATGGAGGGTCAAACTATGGCTACACCTTC

D: .
V: TRBV5-1
J: TRBJ2-7
size: .
length: 14
CDR3: CASSFFRAFYEQYF
DNA: TGCGCCAGCAGCTTCTTCAGGGCATTCTACGAGCAGTACTTC

D: TRBD1
V: TRBV29-1
J: TRBJ1-3
size: .
length: 14
CDR3: CSGGVDREGNTIYF
DNA: TGCAGCGGCGGCGTCGACAGGGAGGGAAACACCATATATTTT

D: TRBD2
V: TRBV20-1
J: TRBJ2-5
size: .
length: 16
CDR3: CSARDHQLAGQETQYF
DNA: TGCAGTGCTAGAGATCACCAACTAGCGGGGCAAGAGACCCAGTACTTC

D: TRBD2
V: TRBV7-9
J: TRBJ2-7
size: .
length: 17
CDR3: CASSSAPGLVTSHEQYF
DNA: TGTGCCAGCAGCTCCGCCCCAGGACTAGTGACTTCTCACGAGCAGTACTTC

D: TRBD1
V: TRBV29-1
J: TRBJ1-1
size: .
length: 12
CDR3: CSGLGQGTEAFF
DNA: TGCAGCGGATTGGGACAGGGCACTGAAGCTTTCTTT

D: TRBD2
V: TRBV2
J: TRBJ2-1
size: .
length: 14
CDR3: CASIGLAGANEQFF
DNA: TGTGCCAGCATCGGACTAGCGGGGGCCAATGAGCAGTTCTTC

D: .
V: TRBV4-2
J: TRBJ1-2
size: .
length: 16
CDR3: CASSQVGAEANYGYTF
DNA: TGTGCCAGCAGCCAAGTAGGGGCAGAGGCAAACTATGGCTACACCTTC

D: .
V: TRBV7-9
J: TRBJ2-7
size: .
length: 14
CDR3: CASSPPTGSYEQYF
DNA: TGTGCCAGCAGCCCCCCCACAGGGAGCTACGAGCAGTACTTC

D: TRBD2
V: TRBV27
J: TRBJ2-3
size: .
length: 15
CDR3: CASSGRAGGDYTQYF
DNA: TGTGCCAGCAGTGGTCGGGCGGGGGGAGACTATACGCAGTATTTT

D: .
V: TRBV5-6
J: TRBJ2-3
size: .
length: 16
CDR3: CASSLRARLGADTQYF
DNA: TGTGCCAGCAGCCTCCGGGCCCGTCTTGGGGCAGATACGCAGTATTTT

D: .
V: TRBV12-3/TRBV12-4
J: TRBJ1-5
size: .
length: 13
CDR3: CASSLGESQPQHF
DNA: TGTGCCAGCAGTTTGGGGGAGAGTCAGCCCCAGCATTTT

D: .
V: TRBV12-3/TRBV12-4
J: TRBJ2-5
size: .
length: 15
CDR3: CASSPDGGPRETQYF
DNA: TGTGCCAGCAGTCCAGACGGAGGGCCTAGGGAGACCCAGTACTTC

D: .
V: TRBV7-9
J: TRBJ2-7
size: few
length: 11
CDR3: CASSFRDEQYF
DNA: TGTGCCAGCAGCTTCAGGGACGAGCAGTACTTC